This passage covers 10 T cell receptor beta chains from one sample sequenced in a study of cytomegalovirus exposure and HLA in healthy donors. Method: immunoSEQ multiplex PCR; TCRdb's copy keeps in-frame clones and lacks some. The sample lists more than 300,000 clones; more than 80% were seen once. The sequenced sample was PBMCs. Receptor source: a young woman in good health and CMV-seronegative.

In DNA, the CDR3 is TGTGCCAGCAGCCCGACAGGGGGCGAACAGCCCCAGCATTTT. It is translated as CASSPTGGEQPQHF. The V and J genes are TRBV7-8 and TRBJ1-5, with 10 bases identical to TRBD1. The CDR3 runs 14 residues. From germline, CDR1 is SGHVS and CDR2 FQNEAQ. The V gene end was trimmed by 5 bases and the J gene end by 7 bases; junction bases not matched to a gene: 5. Using reference TRBV7-8 and TRBJ1-5 for the parts outside the CDR3, the full variable domain is GAGVSQSPRYKVAKRGQDVALRCDPISGHVSLFWYQQALGQGPEFLTYFQNEAQLDKSGLPSDRFFAERPEGSVSTLKIQRTQQEDSAVYLCASSPTGGEQPQHFGDGTRLSIL.

The V gene is TRBV7-9, the J gene TRBJ1-4; 7 bases agree with TRBD1. Germline lookup yields CDR1 SEHNR and CDR2 FQNEAQ (reference sequence). This CDR3 has 14 residues. V lost 5 bases to trimming and J lost 4 bases; unmatched junction nucleotides: 4. CDR3 loop: CASSPTGLNEKLFF. The CDR3 region has the DNA TGTGCCAGCAGCCCGACAGGGCTTAATGAAAAACTGTTTTTT. The full variable domain, in which reference TRBV7-9 and TRBJ1-4 provide the parts outside the CDR3, is DTGVSQNPRHKITKRGQNVTFRCDPISEHNRLYWYRQTLGQGPEFLTYFQNEAQLEKSRLLSDRFSAERPKGSFSTLEIQRTEQGDSAMYLCASSPTGLNEKLFFGSGTQLSVL.

In its sample, this clone was seen a few times. The rearrangement links TRBV2 to TRBJ1-2; D is uncertain. The germline V gene has CDR1 SNHLY and CDR2 FYNNEI. CDR3 length: 12 amino acids. The V end lost 1 base, the J end lost 6 bases, and 6 bases lay between the germline ends. CDR3 nucleotides: TGTGCCAGCAGTGAAGGGGGAGATGGCTACACCTTC. Its translation: CASSEGGDGYTF.

The V call is TRBV27, the J call TRBJ1-5; no clear D. The CDR3 is 15 residues long. The V end was cut by 2 bases, the J end by 0 bases, with 8 bases between. Germline V CDR1 and CDR2: MNHEY, SMNVEV (reference sequence). The CDR3 here is CASSLSGSSNQPQHF. The CDR3 DNA sequence: TGTGCCAGCAGTTTAAGCGGCAGTAGCAATCAGCCCCAGCATTTT.

This chain links TRBV5-6 with TRBJ2-3; D possibly corresponds to TRBD1 (5 bases). V was pared by 4 bases and J by 2 bases, with 14 bases between. Germline CDR1 SGHDT, CDR2 YYEEEE. The CDR3 consists of 15 residues. CDR3 nucleotides: TGTGCCAGCAGCGTGGGGCAGGGCCCCACAGATACGCAGTATTTT. It yields the protein CASSVGQGPTDTQYF.

J is TRBJ2-1 and V is TRBV19, with a tentative D call TRBD2 (5 bases). Germline-derived CDR1 and CDR2 are LNHDA and SQIVND (reference sequence). The CDR3 has 16 residues. The ends were cut back, 3 bases at V and 1 base at J, with 13 bases in the middle. CDR3 coding DNA: TGTGCCAGTAGTATTCGGACTCCCCCTTCCTACAATGAGCAGTTCTTC. Its protein is CASSIRTPPSYNEQFF.

The CDR3 reads CASSLRGGTEGYTF. DNA for the CDR3: TGTGCCAGCAGCTTAAGGGGAGGGACCGAGGGCTACACCTTC. The rearrangement uses TRBV7-3 and TRBJ1-2; D may be TRBD1 (5 bases). Germline V lookup: CDR1 SGHTA, CDR2 FQGTGA. The CDR3 is made up of 14 amino acids. Between the trimmed V and J ends, which lost 1 base and 8 bases, there was a span of 14 bases. Supplemented by reference TRBV7-3 and TRBJ1-2, the full variable domain reads GAGVSQTPSNKVTEKGKYVELRCDPISGHTALYWYRQSLGQGPEFLIYFQGTGAADDSGLPNDRFFAVRPEGSVSTLKIQRTERGDSAVYLCASSLRGGTEGYTFGSGTRLTVV.

J is TRBJ2-2 and V is TRBV5-1; TRBD1 matches at 8 bases. The trim removed 0 bases at V and 3 bases at J, leaving 7 bases unmatched. The germline gives CDR1 SGHRS, CDR2 YFSETQ. CDR3 length: 17 residues. CDR3 DNA sequence: TGCGCCAGCAGCTTGGCCATGGACAGGGTTGACACCGGGGAGCTGTTTTTT. This translates into CASSLAMDRVDTGELFF. Complete variable domain (other parts from reference TRBV5-1 and TRBJ2-2): KAGVTQTPRYLIKTRGQQVTLSCSPISGHRSVSWYQQTPGQGLQFLFEYFSETQRNKGNFPGRFSGRQFSNSRSEMNVSTLELGDSALYLCASSLAMDRVDTGELFFGEGSRLTVL.

The genes are TRBV2 and TRBJ2-1; weak D call: TRBD2 (5 bases). The CDR3 loop spans 15 amino acids. Germline V gene lookup returns CDR1 SNHLY and CDR2 FYNNEI. Trimming removed 0 bases at V and 6 bases at J, with 12 bases between. The DNA for the CDR3 is TGTGCCAGCAGTGAAGCGGGGAGCGGACTCAATGAGCAGTTCTTC. Translating gives CASSEAGSGLNEQFF. Together with reference TRBV2 and TRBJ2-1, the CDR3 gives the full variable domain: EPEVTQTPSHQVTQMGQEVILRCVPISNHLYFYWYRQILGQKVEFLVSFYNNEISEKSEIFDDQFSVERPDGSNFTLKIRSTKLEDSAMYFCASSEAGSGLNEQFFGPGTRLTVL.

The chain carries TRBV9 and TRBJ2-7; weak D call: TRBD2 (5 bases). The germline CDR1 and CDR2 sequences are SGDLS and YYNGEE. V lost 4 bases and J lost 2, with 22 bases in between. This CDR3 spans 17 amino acids. The CDR3 region has the DNA TGTGCCAGCAGCCCCGAAGGAAACCTAGCTGGGGCCTACGAGCAGTACTTC. Protein: CASSPEGNLAGAYEQYF. Full variable domain (rest looked up from reference TRBV9 and TRBJ2-7): DSGVTQTPKHLITATGQRVTLRCSPRSGDLSVYWYQQSLDQGLQFLIQYYNGEERAKGNILERFSAQQFPDLHSELNLSSLELGDSALYFCASSPEGNLAGAYEQYFGPGTRLTVT.